The TCR beta chain described here comes from a study of blood T cell repertoires in COVID-19. As originally analysed: Estimation of nucleated cell counts was performed using reference gene primer amplification. Data came from immunoSEQ multiplex PCR; TCRdb stores just in-frame clones and leaves some out. The D gene and trimming were derived from the DNA, and the V and J assignments and clone size from that table. This table holds under 150,000 clones, about 89% found once. CDR3 length: 16 amino acids. The germline V gene has CDR1 LGHNA and CDR2 YSLEER. Trimming removed 0 bases at V and 5 bases at J, with 11 bases between.

The sequence was obtained from a man in his forties or fifties with active or convalescent COVID-19. The sample consisted of peripheral blood. V is TRBV4-3 and J is TRBJ1-6; D is perhaps TRBD1 (6 bases). The CDR3 DNA follows: TGCGCCAGCAGCCAAGATTCACAGGGAAATAATTCACCCCTCCACTTT. It translates to CASSQDSQGNNSPLHF.